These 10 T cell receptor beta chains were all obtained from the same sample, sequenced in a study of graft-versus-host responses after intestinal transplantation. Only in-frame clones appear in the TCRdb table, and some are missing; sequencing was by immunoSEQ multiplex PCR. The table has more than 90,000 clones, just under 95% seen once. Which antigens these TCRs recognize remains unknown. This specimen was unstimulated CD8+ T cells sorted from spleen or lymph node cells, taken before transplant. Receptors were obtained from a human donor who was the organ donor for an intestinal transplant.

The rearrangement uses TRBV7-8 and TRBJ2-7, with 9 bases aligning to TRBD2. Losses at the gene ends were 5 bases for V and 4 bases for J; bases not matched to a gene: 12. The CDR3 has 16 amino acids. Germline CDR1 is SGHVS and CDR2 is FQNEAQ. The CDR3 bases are TGTGCCAGCAGCCCTAAGGTGGCGGGGGGGGGATACGAGCAGTACTTC. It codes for CASSPKVAGGGYEQYF.

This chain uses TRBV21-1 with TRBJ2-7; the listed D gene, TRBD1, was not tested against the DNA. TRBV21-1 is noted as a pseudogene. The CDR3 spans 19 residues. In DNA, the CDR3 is TGTGCCAGCAGCAAAGAGGCGGAAAAGGGGGCGGGATGTCATCAAGAGCAGTACTTC. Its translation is CASSKEAEKGAGCHQEQYF.

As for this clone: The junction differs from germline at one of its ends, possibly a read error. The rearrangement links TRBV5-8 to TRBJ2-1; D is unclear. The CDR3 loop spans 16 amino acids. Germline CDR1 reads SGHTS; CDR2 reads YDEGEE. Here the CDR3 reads CASGLMLLGCYNEQFF. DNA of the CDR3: TGTGCCAGCGGCTTGATGCTCTTGGGTTGCTACAATGAGCAGTTCTTC. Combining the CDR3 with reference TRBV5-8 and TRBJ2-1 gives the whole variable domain EAGVTQSPTHLIKTRGQQATLRCSPISGHTSVYWYQQALGLGLQFLLWYDEGEERNRGNFPPRFSGRQFPNYSSELNVNALELEDSALYLCASGLMLLGCYNEQFFGPGTRLTVL.

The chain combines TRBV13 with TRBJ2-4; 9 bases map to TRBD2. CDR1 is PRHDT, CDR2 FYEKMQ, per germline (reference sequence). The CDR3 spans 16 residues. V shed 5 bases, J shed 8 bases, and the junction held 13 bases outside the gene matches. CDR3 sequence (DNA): TGTGCCAGCAGCACAGCGGGAGGCCGTACCGTAGACATTCAGTACTTC. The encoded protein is CASSTAGGRTVDIQYF.

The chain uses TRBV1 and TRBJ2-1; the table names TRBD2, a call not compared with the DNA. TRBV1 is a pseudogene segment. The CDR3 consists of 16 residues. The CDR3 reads CTSSQVRREPNNEQFF. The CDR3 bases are TGCACCAGCAGCCAGGTAAGGCGGGAGCCCAACAATGAGCAGTTCTTC.

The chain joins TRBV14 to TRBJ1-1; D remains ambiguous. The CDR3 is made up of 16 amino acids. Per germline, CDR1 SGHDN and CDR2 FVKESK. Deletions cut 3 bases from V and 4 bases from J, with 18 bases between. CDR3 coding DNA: TGTGCCAGCAGCCAGTTCCCGGGTTTTTTTGCCACTGAAGCTTTCTTT. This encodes CASSQFPGFFATEAFF.

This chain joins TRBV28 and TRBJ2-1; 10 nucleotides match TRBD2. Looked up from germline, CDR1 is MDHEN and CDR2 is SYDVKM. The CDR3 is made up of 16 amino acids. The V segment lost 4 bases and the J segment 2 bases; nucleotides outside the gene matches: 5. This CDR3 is CASSSLAGGTYNEQFF. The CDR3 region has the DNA TGTGCCAGCAGTTCATTAGCGGGAGGAACCTACAATGAGCAGTTCTTC.

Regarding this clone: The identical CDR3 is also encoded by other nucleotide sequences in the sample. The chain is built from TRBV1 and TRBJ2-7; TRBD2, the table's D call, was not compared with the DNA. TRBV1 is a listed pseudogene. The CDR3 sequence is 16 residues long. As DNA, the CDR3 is TGCACCAGCAGCCAAGGGTCACTAACCTCCGCCTACGAGCAGTACTTC. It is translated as CTSSQGSLTSAYEQYF.

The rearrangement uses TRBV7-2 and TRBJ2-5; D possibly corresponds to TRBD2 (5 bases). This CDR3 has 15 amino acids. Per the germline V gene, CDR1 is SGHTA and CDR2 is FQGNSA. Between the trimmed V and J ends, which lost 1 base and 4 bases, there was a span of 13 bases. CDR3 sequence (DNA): TGTGCCAGCAGCTTAGTACTTCCGGGATCAGAGACCCAGTACTTC. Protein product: CASSLVLPGSETQYF.

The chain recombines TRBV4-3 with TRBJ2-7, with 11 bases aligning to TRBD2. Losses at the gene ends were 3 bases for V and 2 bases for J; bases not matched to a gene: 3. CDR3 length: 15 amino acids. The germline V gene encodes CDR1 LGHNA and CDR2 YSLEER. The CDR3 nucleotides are TGCGCCAGCAGCCATGGACTAGCGGGCACCTACGAGCAGTACTTC. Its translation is CASSHGLAGTYEQYF.